One and the same sample provided the 30 T cell receptor beta chains below, sequenced in a study of blood T cell repertoires in COVID-19. Assay used: immunoSEQ multiplex PCR; TCRdb lists only in-frame clones, some missing. The sample includes roughly 30,000 clones, over 90% seen only once; the top ten take 4% to 6.5%. Sequencing was performed on peripheral blood. These receptors were collected from a human donor in a cohort sampled during active COVID-19.

V gene TRBV6-5 combines with J gene TRBJ2-1; weak D call: TRBD2 (6 bases). The V end was cut by 7 bases, the J end by 9 bases, with 13 bases between. From germline, CDR1 is MNHEY and CDR2 SVGAGI. The CDR3 has 12 residues. CDR3 protein: CASKEGGIEQFF. CDR3 DNA sequence: TGTGCCAGCAAGGAGGGCGGGATTGAGCAGTTCTTC.

The chain recombines TRBV18 with TRBJ2-3, with 8 bases fitting TRBD1. The CDR3 has 14 amino acids. The V and J ends lost 2 bases and 6 bases, in that order; junction bases with no gene match: 4. Germline loops: CDR1 KGHSH, CDR2 LQKENI. CDR3 in amino acids: CASSPLDRGDTQYF. The CDR3 DNA is TGTGCCAGCTCACCATTAGACAGGGGCGATACGCAGTATTTT.

This clone was recorded only once. The chain combines TRBV24-1 with TRBJ2-3, with D perhaps TRBD1 (6 bases). CDR3 length equals 17 residues. V was pared by 2 bases and J by 4 bases, with 18 bases between. Germline CDR1 reads KGHDR; CDR2 reads SFDVKD. The DNA of the CDR3 is TGTGCCACCAGTGATTCGGGTGTGACAGGCGCTCCAGATACGCAGTATTTT. It is translated as CATSDSGVTGAPDTQYF.

The V call is TRBV4-1, the J call TRBJ2-1; perhaps TRBD2 as D (6 bases). Germline-derived CDR1 and CDR2 are MGHRA and YSYEKL. V shed 1 base and J shed 12 bases, with 13 bases lying between them. The CDR3 is 13 amino acids. The CDR3 DNA reads as TGCGCCAGCAGCCAAGCCGAGCGGGTGGCGCAGTTCTTC. Translating gives CASSQAERVAQFF.

This clone was observed a single time. The chain has TRBV18 and TRBJ1-1, with a tentative D call TRBD1 (6 bases). V dropped 5 bases and J dropped 1 base, with 11 bases sitting between them. The CDR3 loop spans 14 amino acids. Germline CDR1 and CDR2: KGHSH and LQKENI. The CDR3 DNA follows: TGTGCCAGCTCAGCGGACAGAAGGAACACTGAAGCTTTCTTT. The encoded protein is CASSADRRNTEAFF.

The V and J genes are TRBV7-8 and TRBJ2-3; 10 positions match TRBD2. The CDR3 has 17 residues. Trimming cost V 6 bases and J 6 bases; bases outside gene matches: 15. The germline gives CDR1 SGHVS, CDR2 FQNEAQ. CDR3 loop: CASRGMGLAGESDTQYF. CDR3 nucleotides: TGTGCCAGCAGGGGGATGGGGCTAGCGGGAGAATCCGATACGCAGTATTTT.

The sample holds one count of this clone. V usage is TRBV7-9 and J usage is TRBJ2-5, with a possible D match to TRBD1 (5 bases). Germline V gene data show CDR1 as SEHNR and CDR2 as FQNEAQ (reference sequence). Trimming shortened V by 3 bases and J by 0 bases, and 14 bases separated the two germline ends. This CDR3 has 16 amino acids. The CDR3 reads CASSFNGWGHQETQYF. Here the CDR3 DNA reads TGTGCCAGCAGCTTTAATGGATGGGGCCACCAAGAGACCCAGTACTTC.

The chain combines TRBV30 with TRBJ1-6; no clear D. This CDR3 is 17 amino acids long. From germline, CDR1 is GTSNPN and CDR2 SVGIG (reference sequence). Trimming pared 4 bases from V and 4 bases from J, leaving 20 bases between. CDR3 protein: CAWTPSSWYGYNSPLHF. CDR3 nucleotides: TGTGCCTGGACTCCCTCTTCTTGGTACGGGTATAATTCACCCCTCCACTTT.

The chain uses TRBV11-2 and TRBJ2-3; 7 nucleotides agree with TRBD1. Germline loops: CDR1 SGHAT, CDR2 FQNNGV. J lost 0 bases, V lost 5 bases, and 5 bases had no gene match. The CDR3 length is 15 residues. The chain's CDR3 is CASSLGQDSTDTQYF. CDR3 bases: TGTGCCAGCAGCCTAGGACAGGACAGCACAGATACGCAGTATTTT.

This chain connects TRBV12-5 to TRBJ2-7, with a weak D call TRBD2 (6 bases). V shed 1 base and J shed 5 bases, with 12 bases lying between them. Germline V gene lookup returns CDR1 LGHNT and CDR2 FRNRAP. The CDR3 length is 14 residues. In DNA, the CDR3 is TGTGCTAGTGGTTTGGGCGAAAAGCGGGACGAGCAGTACTTC. Protein: CASGLGEKRDEQYF.

This rearrangement joins TRBV5-6 to TRBJ2-3; TRBD2 matches at 7 bases. V lost 2 bases to trimming and J lost 2 bases; unmatched junction nucleotides: 11. The CDR3 has 17 amino acids. Germline CDR1 and CDR2: SGHDT and YYEEEE. The chain's CDR3 is CASSFLASGRFTDTQYF. The CDR3 DNA is TGTGCCAGCAGCTTTCTGGCTAGCGGAAGATTCACAGATACGCAGTATTTT.

V gene TRBV9 combines with J gene TRBJ2-1; a possible D gene is TRBD2 (5 bases). V gave up 0 bases and J gave up 9 bases, with 7 bases separating them. This CDR3 has 12 residues. CDR1 and CDR2 from the germline V gene are SGDLS and YYNGEE. CDR3 coding DNA: TGTGCCAGCAGCGTAGTTGCGGGTGAGCAGTTCTTC. Amino acid sequence: CASSVVAGEQFF. Full variable domain (missing parts from reference TRBV9 and TRBJ2-1): DSGVTQTPKHLITATGQRVTLRCSPRSGDLSVYWYQQSLDQGLQFLIQYYNGEERAKGNILERFSAQQFPDLHSELNLSSLELGDSALYFCASSVVAGEQFFGPGTRLTVL.

The chain uses TRBV3-1 (or the pseudogene TRBV3-2) and TRBJ2-5, with a possible D match to TRBD1 (5 bases). V was trimmed by 0 bases and J by 0 bases, leaving 17 bases between them. The germline V gene encodes CDR1 LGHDT and CDR2 YNNKEL (reference sequence). This CDR3 spans 18 amino acids. CDR3 region: CASSQERKSDSYQETQYF. CDR3 nucleotide sequence: TGTGCCAGCAGCCAAGAACGGAAGAGCGACAGCTACCAAGAGACCCAGTACTTC.

The chain couples TRBV10-3 to TRBJ2-3; TRBD1 might be the D (5 bases). CDR1 is ENHRY and CDR2 is SYGVKD in the germline V gene. This CDR3 contains 16 residues. V lost 0 bases to trimming and J lost 1 base, with 11 bases between them. This chain's CDR3 is CAISESGSRGTDTQYF. CDR3 nucleotides: TGTGCCATCAGTGAGTCGGGTAGCAGGGGCACAGATACGCAGTATTTT.

The gene calls are TRBV4-1 and TRBJ2-1; tentative D call: TRBD2 (5 bases). The CDR3 has 19 amino acids. From germline, CDR1 is MGHRA and CDR2 YSYEKL. The germline V and J ends were trimmed by 1 base and 0 bases, with 19 bases remaining between them. This CDR3 reads CASSQGGSAAFRSYNEQFF. The CDR3 DNA sequence: TGCGCCAGCAGCCAAGGAGGGTCGGCAGCTTTTCGCTCCTACAATGAGCAGTTCTTC.

This clone was observed a single time. The chain links TRBV6-5 to TRBJ2-7; 9 bases are a match to TRBD1. Per germline, CDR1 MNHEY and CDR2 SVGAGI. The J segment lost 0 bases and the V segment lost 11 bases, leaving 5 bases of the junction unmatched. This CDR3 comprises 13 residues. The CDR3 loop reads CAGRTGVSYEQYF. In DNA, the CDR3 is TGTGCCGGTCGGACAGGGGTCTCCTACGAGCAGTACTTC.

The chain combines TRBV3-1 (or the pseudogene TRBV3-2) with TRBJ1-3, with TRBD1 as a possible D gene (5 bases). V was cut by 4 bases and J by 4 bases, with 14 bases left in between. CDR1 and CDR2 (germline): LGHDT, YNNKEL (reference sequence). This CDR3 region has 15 residues. In DNA form, the CDR3 reads TGTGCCAGCAGCCTTCGACAGAACAGGGGAAACACCATATATTTT. This translates into CASSLRQNRGNTIYF.

The chain uses TRBV11-2 and TRBJ2-7; the D gene is possibly TRBD2 (5 bases). This CDR3 spans 13 amino acids. V dropped 5 bases and J dropped 6 bases, with 14 bases sitting between them. CDR1 is SGHAT and CDR2 is FQNNGV in the germline V gene. The CDR3: CASSGLDGFEQYF. Here the CDR3 DNA reads TGTGCCAGCAGCGGACTGGATGGGTTCGAGCAGTACTTC.

This chain connects TRBV5-4 to TRBJ1-2, with D possibly TRBD1 on 6 matching bases. Germline values: CDR1 SGHNT, CDR2 YYREEE (reference sequence). V was shortened by 0 bases and J by 8 bases, with 14 bases between the two germline ends. The CDR3 runs 14 residues. CDR3 residues: CASSLANAGDGYTF. For the CDR3, the DNA is TGTGCCAGCAGCTTGGCCAACGCAGGGGACGGCTACACCTTC.

On this clone itself: Other DNA sequences within the sample encode an identical CDR3. The chain has TRBV29-1 and TRBJ2-7; the D gene is possibly TRBD1 (6 bases). CDR3 length: 12 amino acids. CDR1 and CDR2 from the germline V gene are SQVTM and ANQGSEA. The V gene lost 6 bases and the J gene lost 0 bases, with 9 bases spanning the gap. The DNA of the CDR3 is TGCAGCGTAGGGGGTCTCTCCTACGAGCAGTACTTC. This encodes CSVGGLSYEQYF.

V gene TRBV11-3 combines with J gene TRBJ1-1; D remains unclear. Germline lookup yields CDR1 SGHNT and CDR2 YENEEA. V lost 1 base, J lost 0 bases, and 3 bases lay in between. The CDR3 totals 13 residues. DNA for the CDR3: TGTGCCAGCAGCTTAGCGGTGAACACTGAAGCTTTCTTT. Translated: CASSLAVNTEAFF.

The J gene is TRBJ1-2, the V gene TRBV6-5; perhaps TRBD1 as D (5 bases). The V end lost 0 bases, the J end lost 7 bases, and 12 bases lay between the germline ends. Germline CDR1 reads MNHEY; CDR2 reads SVGAGI. This CDR3 spans 14 amino acids. CDR3 DNA sequence: TGTGCCAGCAGTTACTCGGGGGGATTGGGTGGCTACACCTTC. As protein: CASSYSGGLGGYTF.

V gene TRBV3-1 (or the pseudogene TRBV3-2) combines with J gene TRBJ2-1; 15 nucleotides agree with TRBD2. This CDR3 is 17 amino acids long. Germline CDR1 reads LGHDT; CDR2 reads YNNKEL (reference sequence). The ends lost 8 bases at V and 0 bases at J; junction bases unmatched: 5. CDR3 sequence reads: CASLGTSGRSSYNEQFF. In DNA, the CDR3 is TGTGCCAGCTTAGGGACTAGCGGGAGGAGCTCCTACAATGAGCAGTTCTTC.

The chain uses TRBV7-9 and TRBJ2-3; 13 bases are a match to TRBD2. V lost 1 base and J lost 3; bases outside the gene matches: 1. CDR3 size: 16 residues. CDR1 is SEHNR, CDR2 FQNEAQ, per germline (reference sequence). This CDR3 reads CASSLGTSGRTDTQYF. CDR3 in DNA: TGTGCCAGCAGCTTAGGGACTAGCGGGAGAACAGATACGCAGTATTTT. The whole variable domain, filled in from reference TRBV7-9 and TRBJ2-3, reads DTGVSQNPRHKITKRGQNVTFRCDPISEHNRLYWYRQTLGQGPEFLTYFQNEAQLEKSRLLSDRFSAERPKGSFSTLEIQRTEQGDSAMYLCASSLGTSGRTDTQYFGPGTRLTVL.

V is TRBV19 and J is TRBJ2-7, with D maybe TRBD2 (6 bases). Germline CDR1 LNHDA, CDR2 SQIVND (reference sequence). V was cut by 1 base and J by 5 bases, with 15 bases left in between. The CDR3 sequence is 15 residues long. Here the CDR3 reads CASSIVVSGGNEQYF. DNA for the CDR3: TGTGCCAGTAGTATAGTGGTTAGCGGAGGTAACGAGCAGTACTTC.

This rearrangement joins TRBV6-4 to TRBJ2-2, with TRBD2 matching 12 bases. Trimming took 6 bases from V and 5 from J; bases not matched to a gene: 1. Per the germline V gene, CDR1 is MRHNA and CDR2 is SNTAGT. This CDR3 has 14 amino acids. The CDR3 DNA reads as TGTGCCAGCAGCACTAGCGGGGGGACCGGGGAGCTGTTTTTT. It is translated as CASSTSGGTGELFF.

V gene TRBV7-8 combines with J gene TRBJ1-6; 12 positions agree with TRBD1. This CDR3 contains 19 residues. V lost 5 bases and J lost 7; bases outside the gene matches: 15. From germline, CDR1 is SGHVS and CDR2 FQNEAQ. As DNA, the CDR3 is TGTGCCAGCAGCGCATACCGGGACAGGGGGCGCGATGAAAATTCACCCCTCCACTTT. Translation gives CASSAYRDRGRDENSPLHF. The entire variable domain, with the rest obtained from reference TRBV7-8 and TRBJ1-6, is as follows: GAGVSQSPRYKVAKRGQDVALRCDPISGHVSLFWYQQALGQGPEFLTYFQNEAQLDKSGLPSDRFFAERPEGSVSTLKIQRTQQEDSAVYLCASSAYRDRGRDENSPLHFGNGTRLTVT.

Only one count was recorded for this clone. The chain links TRBV13 to TRBJ1-2; D uncertain. The CDR3 is 12 residues long. V lost 2 bases to trimming and J lost 8 bases, with 9 bases between them. The germline gives CDR1 PRHDT, CDR2 FYEKMQ (reference sequence). CDR3 bases: TGTGCCAGCAGCTTATTATCGGGAGGCTACACCTTC. This sequence encodes CASSLLSGGYTF.

This clone was recorded only once. This chain connects TRBV5-1 to TRBJ2-1; 16 bases match TRBD2. In germline, CDR1 is SGHRS, CDR2 YFSETQ. The CDR3 has 16 amino acids. V shed 7 bases, J shed 8 bases, and the junction held 9 bases outside the gene matches. As DNA, the CDR3 is TGCGCCAGCGGGGGACTAGCGGGAGGGCCTTTGGATGAGCAGTTCTTC. It encodes CASGGLAGGPLDEQFF.

As to this clone: The sample contains more than one DNA sequence encoding this CDR3. The chain recombines TRBV28 with TRBJ1-2; TRBD1 matches 9 bases. The trim removed 2 bases at V and 4 bases at J, leaving 8 bases unmatched. This CDR3 comprises 16 residues. CDR1 is MDHEN, CDR2 SYDVKM, per germline. The CDR3 spells CASSLLQGQGFYGYTF. Written as DNA, the CDR3 is TGTGCCAGCAGTTTACTTCAGGGACAGGGTTTCTATGGCTACACCTTC.